This note documents a single T cell receptor (beta chain) sequence. Per germline, CDR1 LGHDT and CDR2 YNNKEL (reference sequence). V gave up 0 bases and J gave up 8 bases, with 13 bases separating them. The CDR3 runs to 14 residues. The data stem from a study of blood T cell repertoires in COVID-19. For the study at large: Spain, Italy and the United States supplied samples that represented acute and convalescent COVID-19. PBMCs, B-cell-depleted T cells, or T cells were the source of the cDNA or gDNA that made up the material.

Per the authors' pipeline: The authors estimated nucleated cell counts from reference gene primer amplification. Data came from immunoSEQ multiplex PCR; TCRdb stores just in-frame clones and leaves some out. The DNA gave D and trimming, while V, J and clone size come from that table. The sample records 63,000 or so clones, approximately 90% being singletons. The sequenced sample was peripheral blood. This TCR came from a human donor in a cohort sampled during active COVID-19. The genes are TRBV3-1 (or the pseudogene TRBV3-2) and TRBJ1-2; no firm D call. The CDR3 DNA follows: TGTGCCAGCAGCCAAGAACCCCGGGAGGCGGGCTACACCTTC. This translates into CASSQEPREAGYTF.